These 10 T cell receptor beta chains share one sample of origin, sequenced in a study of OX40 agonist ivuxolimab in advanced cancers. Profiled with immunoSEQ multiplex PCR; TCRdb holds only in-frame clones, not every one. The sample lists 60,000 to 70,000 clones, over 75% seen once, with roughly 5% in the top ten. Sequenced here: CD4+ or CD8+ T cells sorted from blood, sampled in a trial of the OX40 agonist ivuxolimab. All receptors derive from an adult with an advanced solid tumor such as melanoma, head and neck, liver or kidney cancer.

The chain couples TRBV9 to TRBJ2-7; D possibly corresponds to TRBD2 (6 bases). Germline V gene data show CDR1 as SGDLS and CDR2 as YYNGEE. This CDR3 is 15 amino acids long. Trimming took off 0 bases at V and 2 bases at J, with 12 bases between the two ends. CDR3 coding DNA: TGTGCCAGCAGCGTAGGGCAGGGAGGCACCTACGAGCAGTACTTC. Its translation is CASSVGQGGTYEQYF.

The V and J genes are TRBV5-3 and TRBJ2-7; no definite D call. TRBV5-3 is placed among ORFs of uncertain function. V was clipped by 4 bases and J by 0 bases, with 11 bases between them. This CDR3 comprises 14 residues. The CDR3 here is CARSPPSPSYEQYF. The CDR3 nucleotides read TGTGCCAGAAGCCCCCCCTCACCCTCCTACGAGCAGTACTTC.

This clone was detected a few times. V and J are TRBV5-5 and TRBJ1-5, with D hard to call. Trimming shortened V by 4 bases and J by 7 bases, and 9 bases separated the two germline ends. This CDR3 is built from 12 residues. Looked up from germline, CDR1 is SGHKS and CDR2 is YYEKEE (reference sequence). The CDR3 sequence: CASSPGGQPQHF. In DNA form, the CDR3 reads TGTGCCAGCAGCCCAGGCGGCCAGCCCCAGCATTTT.

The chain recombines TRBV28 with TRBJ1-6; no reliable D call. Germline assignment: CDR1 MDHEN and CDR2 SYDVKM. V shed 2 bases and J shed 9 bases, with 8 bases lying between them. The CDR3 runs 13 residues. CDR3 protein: CASSLRVVSPLHF. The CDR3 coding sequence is TGTGCCAGCAGTTTAAGGGTGGTTTCACCCCTCCACTTT.

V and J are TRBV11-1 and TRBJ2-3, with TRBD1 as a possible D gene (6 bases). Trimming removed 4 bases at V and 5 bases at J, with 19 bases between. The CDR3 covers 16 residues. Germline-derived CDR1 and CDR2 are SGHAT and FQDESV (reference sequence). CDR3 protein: CASSSLRQGPRDTQYF. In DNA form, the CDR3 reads TGTGCCAGCAGCTCCCTTAGGCAGGGGCCGCGAGATACGCAGTATTTT.

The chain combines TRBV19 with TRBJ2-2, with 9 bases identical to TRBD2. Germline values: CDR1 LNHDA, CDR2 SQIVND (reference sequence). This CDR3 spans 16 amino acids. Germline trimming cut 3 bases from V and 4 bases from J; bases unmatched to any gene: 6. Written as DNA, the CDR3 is TGTGCCAGTAGTATTTGGCGGGGGGGCGGCACCGGGGAGCTGTTTTTT. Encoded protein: CASSIWRGGGTGELFF.

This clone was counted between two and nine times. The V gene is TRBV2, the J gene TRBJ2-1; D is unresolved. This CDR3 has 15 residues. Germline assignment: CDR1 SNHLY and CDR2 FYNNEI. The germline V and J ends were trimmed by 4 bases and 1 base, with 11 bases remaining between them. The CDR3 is CASSGANPSYNEQFF. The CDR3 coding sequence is TGTGCCAGCAGTGGAGCGAACCCATCCTACAATGAGCAGTTCTTC.

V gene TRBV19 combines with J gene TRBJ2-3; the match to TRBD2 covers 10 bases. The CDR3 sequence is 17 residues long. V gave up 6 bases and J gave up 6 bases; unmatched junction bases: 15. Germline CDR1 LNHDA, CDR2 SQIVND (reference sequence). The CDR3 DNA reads TGTGCCAGTAGGGGTCCCGGACTAGCGGAAAGTGAGGATACGCAGTATTTT. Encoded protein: CASRGPGLAESEDTQYF.

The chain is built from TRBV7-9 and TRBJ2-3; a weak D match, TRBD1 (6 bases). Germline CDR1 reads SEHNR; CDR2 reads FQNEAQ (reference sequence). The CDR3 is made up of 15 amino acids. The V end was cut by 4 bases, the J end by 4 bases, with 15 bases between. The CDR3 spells CASSSFSYRADTQYF. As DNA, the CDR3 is TGTGCCAGCAGCTCCTTCAGCTACAGGGCAGATACGCAGTATTTT.

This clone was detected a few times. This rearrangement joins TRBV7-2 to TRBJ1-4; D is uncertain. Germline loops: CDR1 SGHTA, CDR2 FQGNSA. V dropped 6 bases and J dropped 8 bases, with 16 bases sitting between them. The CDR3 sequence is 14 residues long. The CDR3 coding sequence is TGTGCCAGCAGTCTAAACGGGCTGGCAGAAAAACTGTTTTTT. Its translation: CASSLNGLAEKLFF.